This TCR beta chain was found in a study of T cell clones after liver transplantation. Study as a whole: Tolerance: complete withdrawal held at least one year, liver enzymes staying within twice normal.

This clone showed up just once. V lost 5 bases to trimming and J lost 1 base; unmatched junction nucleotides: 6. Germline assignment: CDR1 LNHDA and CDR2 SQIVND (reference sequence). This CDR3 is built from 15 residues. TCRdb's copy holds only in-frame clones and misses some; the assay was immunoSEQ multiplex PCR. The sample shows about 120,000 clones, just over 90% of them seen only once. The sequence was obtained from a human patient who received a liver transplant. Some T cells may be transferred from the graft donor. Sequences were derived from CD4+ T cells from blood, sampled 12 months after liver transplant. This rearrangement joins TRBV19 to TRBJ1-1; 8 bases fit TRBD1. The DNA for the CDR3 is TGTGCCAGTAGTTTGACAGGGGCGGGGAACACTGAAGCTTTCTTT. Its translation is CASSLTGAGNTEAFF.